This T cell receptor beta chain appears in the sequencing data of a study of T cells in Graves' hyperthyroidism and ophthalmopathy. Study-level points and caveats: Before onset, by a median of about six months, the model predicted ophthalmopathy. Most expanded thyroid clonotypes above 0.001 recurred in blood.

A lack of ophthalmopathy progression within 18 months defined stable Graves' hyperthyroidism. Patients aged 18 to 65 had newly diagnosed hyperthyroidism that had lasted under 2 months. Points on this clonotype: The antigen is undetermined.

The TCR beta CDR3 regions underwent amplification using RNA transcripts as the source. In the first-round RT-PCR of the TCR CDR3, the HTBI primer set was used. In TCRdb, the multiplex PCR reads were re-called with MiXCR into one record per CDR3 protein. Of hundreds of thousands of distinct CDR3 sequences listed, just over 45% are singletons. The receptor comes from a woman between 18 and 29 years old with Graves' hyperthyroidism. Source material: peripheral blood or thyroid tissue (not recorded which).

The CDR3 sequence: CSATANSNQPQHF. The CDR3 nucleotides read TGCAGTGCTACTGCGAATAGCAATCAGCCCCAGCATTTT. J is TRBJ1-5 and V is TRBV20-1; D is undetermined. Germline lookup yields CDR1 DFQATT and CDR2 SNEGSKA (reference sequence). Trimming took 4 bases from V and 0 from J, leaving 7 bases between them. CDR3 length: 13 residues.